Included here is one T cell receptor beta chain sequence, with context. What this receptor recognizes is not known. Sequence at one end of the junction differs from germline and may be a read error. The germline V gene (reference sequence) specifies DFQATT as CDR1 and SNEGSKA as CDR2. The CDR3 measures 18 amino acids from cysteine to phenylalanine. Of the read, only the CDR3 DNA is kept; its 54 bases are in frame from base 1. This sample is drawn from a study of T-cell reconstitution after alpha-beta-depleted transplantation in children (dated by TCRdb to about 2016). With regard to the full study: Using TCR repertoire profiling, the study quantitatively followed how T-cell immune reconstitution unfolded in children after TCRalphabeta/CD19-depleted allogeneic hematopoietic cell transplantation.

Libraries were prepared through PCR. Sequenced on an Illumina HiSeq 2500. TCR libraries were prepared with molecular barcoding, using unique molecular identifiers to normalize TCRbeta repertoire quantification. The public reads were reprocessed in TCRdb via fastp at Q25 and MiXCR, keeping in-frame beta chains. Identical CDR3 proteins give one entry, which carries the most common genes and DNA. Here the sample has roughly 200,000 distinct CDR3 sequences; more than 14% occur a single time. The ten largest clones add up to 13% of the sample. The chain is made from TRBV20-1 and TRBJ2-1, with TRBD2 identical over 15 junction bases. This clonotype originated in a human donor who donated a stem cell graft to a child with acute lymphoblastic leukemia. The sequencing used PBMCs from the stem cell graft donor, collected from the stem cell graft. The nucleotide sequence reads TGCAGTGTTAGACCCGGGACTAGCGGGAGGTCCCCCCTAGGGGAGCAGTTCTTC. This codes for CSVRPGTSGRSPLGEQFF.